This entry describes one T cell receptor (beta chain). Its antigen is unknown. These data belong to a study of cytotoxic CD8 clonotypes in ibrutinib-treated CLL. Assay: immunoSEQ multiplex PCR; the TCRdb copy retains only in-frame clones and omits some. The sample shows around 310,000 clones, 80% of them seen only once. Study-level results: Once treatment began, public clonotypes, which were uncommon, contracted or stayed stable.

V dropped 7 bases and J dropped 5; count of bases not matched to a gene: 5. Per germline, CDR1 SGHAT and CDR2 FQDESV (reference sequence). The CDR3 has 13 residues. This TCR was sampled from a human donor with chronic lymphocytic leukemia. The specimen comprised PBMCs, sampled before ibrutinib treatment. V usage is TRBV11-1 and J usage is TRBJ2-5; 9 bases align to TRBD1. The CDR3 here is CASTRDRGETQYF. The CDR3 DNA sequence: TGTGCCAGCACCCGAGACAGGGGGGAGACCCAGTACTTC.